This T cell receptor (beta chain) was found in a study of cytomegalovirus exposure and HLA in healthy donors. With 60 Vbeta and 13 Jbeta primers, the PCR was carried out. Profiled with immunoSEQ multiplex PCR; TCRdb holds only in-frame clones, not every one. The data contain about 160,000 clones, roughly 78% of them singletons. This CDR3 spans 13 amino acids. V lost 2 bases, J lost 10 bases, and 12 bases lay in between. The V gene's germline CDR1 is SGHNT and CDR2 YENEEA. The sequence was collected from a woman in her forties or fifties in good health and CMV-seropositive. The specimen sequenced was PBMCs. The V call is TRBV11-3, the J call TRBJ2-1; D perhaps matches TRBD2 (5 bases). CDR3 in DNA: TGTGCCAGCAGCTTATACCGTTCGGGGGAGCAGTTCTTC. It yields the protein CASSLYRSGEQFF.